This TCR beta chain was recovered during a study of T cell responses to AZD1222 COVID-19 vaccine. Clones were read by immunoSEQ multiplex PCR, and TCRdb kept only the in-frame ones, dropping some. The sample lists more than 85,000 clones, 60% to 80% occurring once. J gave up 3 bases and V 4 bases, and 12 bases lay outside the gene matches. The germline gives CDR1 MNHEY, CDR2 SVGEGT. CDR3 length: 17 residues. This TCR derives from an adult in good health. This chain joins TRBV6-2 or TRBV6-3 and TRBJ1-5; TRBD1 agrees at 7 bases. Sample: peripheral blood, taken on day 0 of AZD1222 vaccination. The CDR3 nucleotides read TGTGCCAGCAGTTGGGGGTTCGGGACAGTAATCAATCAGCCCCAGCATTTT. Encoded protein: CASSWGFGTVINQPQHF.